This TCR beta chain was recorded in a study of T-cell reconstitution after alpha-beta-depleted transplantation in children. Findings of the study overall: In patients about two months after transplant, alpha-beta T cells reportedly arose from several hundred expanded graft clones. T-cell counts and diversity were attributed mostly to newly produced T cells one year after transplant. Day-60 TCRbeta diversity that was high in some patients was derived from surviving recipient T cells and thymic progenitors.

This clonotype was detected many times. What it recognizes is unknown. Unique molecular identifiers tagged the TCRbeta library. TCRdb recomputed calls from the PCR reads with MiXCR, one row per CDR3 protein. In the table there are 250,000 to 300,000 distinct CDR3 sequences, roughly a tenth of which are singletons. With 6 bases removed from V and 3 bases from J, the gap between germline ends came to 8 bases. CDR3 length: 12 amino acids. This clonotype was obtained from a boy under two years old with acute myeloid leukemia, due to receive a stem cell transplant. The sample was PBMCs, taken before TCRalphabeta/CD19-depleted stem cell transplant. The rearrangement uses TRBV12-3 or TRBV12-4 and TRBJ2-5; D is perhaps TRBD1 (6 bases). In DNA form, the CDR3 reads TGTGCCAGCAGCCCAGGGGAAGAGACCCAGTACTTC. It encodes CASSPGEETQYF.